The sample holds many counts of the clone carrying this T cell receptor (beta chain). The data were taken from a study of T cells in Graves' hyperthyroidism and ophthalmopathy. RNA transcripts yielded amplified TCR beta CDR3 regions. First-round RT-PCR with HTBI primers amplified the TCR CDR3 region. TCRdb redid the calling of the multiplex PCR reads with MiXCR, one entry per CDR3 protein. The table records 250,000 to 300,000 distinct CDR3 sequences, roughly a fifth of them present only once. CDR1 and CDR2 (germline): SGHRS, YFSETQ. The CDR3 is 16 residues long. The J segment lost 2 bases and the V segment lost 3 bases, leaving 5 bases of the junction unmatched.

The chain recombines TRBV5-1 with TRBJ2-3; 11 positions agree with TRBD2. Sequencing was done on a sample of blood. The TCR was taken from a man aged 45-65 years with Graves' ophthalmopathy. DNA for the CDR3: TGCGCCAGCAGCTCTGTACTAGCGGGGGACACAGATACGCAGTATTTT. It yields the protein CASSSVLAGDTDTQYF.